This T cell receptor beta chain was recorded in a study of cytomegalovirus exposure and HLA in healthy donors. Notes on the study in general: It was reportedly the case that the classifier diagnosed cytomegalovirus status with high specificity and sensitivity.

PCR was performed using 60 Vbeta and 13 Jbeta primers. Clones were sequenced by immunoSEQ multiplex PCR, and TCRdb holds only the in-frame ones, with some missing. The sample consists of about 160,000 clones, around 85% of them appearing once. A word on this clone: What it binds is unknown.

Germline lookup yields CDR1 SGDLS and CDR2 YYNGEE. The CDR3 length is 16 residues. Trimming shortened V by 1 base and J by 0 bases, and 8 bases separated the two germline ends. Sequencing was performed on PBMCs. V usage is TRBV9 and J usage is TRBJ2-6; D remains ambiguous. This sequence was found in a man aged 50-59 years in good health and CMV-seropositive. DNA for the CDR3: TGTGCCAGCAGCGTAATCTCGAGCTCTGGGGCCAACGTCCTGACTTTC. Translated, it gives CASSVISSSGANVLTF.